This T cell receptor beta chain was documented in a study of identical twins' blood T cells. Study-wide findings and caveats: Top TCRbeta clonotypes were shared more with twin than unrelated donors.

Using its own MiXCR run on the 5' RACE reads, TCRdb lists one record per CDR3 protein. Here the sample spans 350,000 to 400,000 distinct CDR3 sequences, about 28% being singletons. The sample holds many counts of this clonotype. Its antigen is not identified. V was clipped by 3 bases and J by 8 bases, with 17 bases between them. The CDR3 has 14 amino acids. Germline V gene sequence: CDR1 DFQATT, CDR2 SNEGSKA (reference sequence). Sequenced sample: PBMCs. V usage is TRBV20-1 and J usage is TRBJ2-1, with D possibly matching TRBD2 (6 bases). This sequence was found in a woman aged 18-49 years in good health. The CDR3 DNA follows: TGCAGTGCTAGGGACTACCCGTTTAGGGATGAGCAGTTCTTC. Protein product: CSARDYPFRDEQFF.